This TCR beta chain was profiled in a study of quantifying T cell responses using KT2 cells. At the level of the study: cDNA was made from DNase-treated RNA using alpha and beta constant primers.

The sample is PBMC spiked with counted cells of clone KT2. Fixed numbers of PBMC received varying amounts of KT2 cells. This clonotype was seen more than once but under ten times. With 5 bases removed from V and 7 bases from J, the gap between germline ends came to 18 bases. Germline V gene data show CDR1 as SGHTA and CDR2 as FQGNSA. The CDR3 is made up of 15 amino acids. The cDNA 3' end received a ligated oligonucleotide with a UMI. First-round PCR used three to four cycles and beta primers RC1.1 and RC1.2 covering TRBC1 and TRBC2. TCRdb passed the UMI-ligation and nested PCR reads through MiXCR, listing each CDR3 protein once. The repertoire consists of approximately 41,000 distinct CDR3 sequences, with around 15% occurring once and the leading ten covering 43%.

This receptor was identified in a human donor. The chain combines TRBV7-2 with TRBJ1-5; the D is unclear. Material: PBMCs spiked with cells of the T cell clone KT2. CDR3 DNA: TGTGCCAGCAGCCTAAGAGCGGGTTTTCGGCAGCCCCAGCATTTT. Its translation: CASSLRAGFRQPQHF.